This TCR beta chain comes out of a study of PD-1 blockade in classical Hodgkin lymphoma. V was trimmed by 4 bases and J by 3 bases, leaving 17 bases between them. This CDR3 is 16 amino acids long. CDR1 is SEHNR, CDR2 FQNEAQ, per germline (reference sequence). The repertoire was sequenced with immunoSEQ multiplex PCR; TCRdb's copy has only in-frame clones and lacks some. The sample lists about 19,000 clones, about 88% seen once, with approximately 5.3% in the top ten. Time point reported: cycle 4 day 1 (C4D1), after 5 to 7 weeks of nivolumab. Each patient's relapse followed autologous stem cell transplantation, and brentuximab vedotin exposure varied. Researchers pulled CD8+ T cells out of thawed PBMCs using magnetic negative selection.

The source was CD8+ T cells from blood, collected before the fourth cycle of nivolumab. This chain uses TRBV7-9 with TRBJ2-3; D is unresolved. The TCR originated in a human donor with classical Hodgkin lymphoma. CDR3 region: CASSSRGTHETDTQYF. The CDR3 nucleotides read TGTGCCAGCAGCTCCAGAGGCACACATGAAACAGATACGCAGTATTTT.